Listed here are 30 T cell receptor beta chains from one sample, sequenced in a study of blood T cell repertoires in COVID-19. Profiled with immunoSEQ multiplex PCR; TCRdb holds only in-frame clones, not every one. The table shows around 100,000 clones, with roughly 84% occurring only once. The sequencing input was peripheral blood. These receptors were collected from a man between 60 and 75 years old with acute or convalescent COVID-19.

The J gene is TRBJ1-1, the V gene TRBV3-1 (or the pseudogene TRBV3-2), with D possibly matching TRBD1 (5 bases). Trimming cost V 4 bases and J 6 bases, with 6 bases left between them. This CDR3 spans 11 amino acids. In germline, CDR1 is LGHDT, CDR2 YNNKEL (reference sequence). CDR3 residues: CASSLGAEAFF. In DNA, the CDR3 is TGTGCCAGCAGCCTAGGGGCTGAAGCTTTCTTT.

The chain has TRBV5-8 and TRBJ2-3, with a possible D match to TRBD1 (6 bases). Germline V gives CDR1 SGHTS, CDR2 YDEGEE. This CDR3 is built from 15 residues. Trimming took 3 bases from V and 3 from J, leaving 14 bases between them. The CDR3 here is CASSSSGQLTDTQYF. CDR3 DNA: TGTGCCAGCAGCTCCTCAGGACAGTTGACAGATACGCAGTATTTT.

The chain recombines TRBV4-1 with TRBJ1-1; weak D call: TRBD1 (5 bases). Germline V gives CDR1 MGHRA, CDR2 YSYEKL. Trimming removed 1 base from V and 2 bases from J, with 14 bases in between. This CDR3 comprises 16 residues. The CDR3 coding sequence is TGCGCCAGCAGCCAAGGAAGTCAGGGTGGAAACACTGAAGCTTTCTTT. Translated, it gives CASSQGSQGGNTEAFF.

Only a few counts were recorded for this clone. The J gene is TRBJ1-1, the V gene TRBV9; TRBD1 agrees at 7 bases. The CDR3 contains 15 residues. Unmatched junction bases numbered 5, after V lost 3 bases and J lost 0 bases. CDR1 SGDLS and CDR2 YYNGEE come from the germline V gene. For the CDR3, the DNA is TGTGCCAGCAGCGCGCAGGGACAGATGAACACTGAAGCTTTCTTT. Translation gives CASSAQGQMNTEAFF.

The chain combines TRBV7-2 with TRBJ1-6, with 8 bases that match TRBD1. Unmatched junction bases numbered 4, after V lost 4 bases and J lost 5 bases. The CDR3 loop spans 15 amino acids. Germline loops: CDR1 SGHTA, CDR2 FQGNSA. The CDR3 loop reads CASSYETGDNSPLHF. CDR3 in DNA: TGTGCCAGCAGCTACGAGACAGGGGATAATTCACCCCTCCACTTT.

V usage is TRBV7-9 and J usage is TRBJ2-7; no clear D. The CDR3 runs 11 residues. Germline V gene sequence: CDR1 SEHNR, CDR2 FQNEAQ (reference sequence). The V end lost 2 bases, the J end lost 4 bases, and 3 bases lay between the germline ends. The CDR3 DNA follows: TGTGCCAGCAGCTTAACATACGAGCAGTACTTC. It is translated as CASSLTYEQYF.

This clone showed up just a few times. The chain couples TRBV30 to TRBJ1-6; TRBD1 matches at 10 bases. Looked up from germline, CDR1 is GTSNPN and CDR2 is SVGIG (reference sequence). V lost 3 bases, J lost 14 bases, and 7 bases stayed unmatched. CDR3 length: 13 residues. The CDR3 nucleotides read TGTGCCTGGAGCGCAACGGGACAGGGGACCCTCCACTTT. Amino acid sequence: CAWSATGQGTLHF.

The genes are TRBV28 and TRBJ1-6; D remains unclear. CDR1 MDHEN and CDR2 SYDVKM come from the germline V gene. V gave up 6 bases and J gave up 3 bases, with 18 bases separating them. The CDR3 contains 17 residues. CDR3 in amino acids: CASSRVPNNVYNSPLHF. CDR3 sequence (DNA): TGTGCCAGCAGCCGTGTACCAAACAATGTCTATAATTCACCCCTCCACTTT. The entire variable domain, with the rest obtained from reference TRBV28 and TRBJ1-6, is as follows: DVKVTQSSRYLVKRTGEKVFLECVQDMDHENMFWYRQDPGLGLRLIYFSYDVKMKEKGDIPEGYSVSREKKERFSLILESASTNQTSMYLCASSRVPNNVYNSPLHFGNGTRLTVT.

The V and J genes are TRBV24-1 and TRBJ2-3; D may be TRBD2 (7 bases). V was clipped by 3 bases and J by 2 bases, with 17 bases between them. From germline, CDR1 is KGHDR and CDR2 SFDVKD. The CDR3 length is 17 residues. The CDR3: CATSDPSRGGSTDTQYF. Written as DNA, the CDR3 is TGTGCCACCAGTGATCCATCTCGCGGGGGCTCCACAGATACGCAGTATTTT.

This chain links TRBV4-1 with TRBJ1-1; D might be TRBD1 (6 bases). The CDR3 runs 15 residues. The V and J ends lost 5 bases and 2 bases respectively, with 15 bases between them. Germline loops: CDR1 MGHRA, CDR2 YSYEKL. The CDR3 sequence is CASSFGVRGNTEAFF. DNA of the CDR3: TGCGCCAGCAGCTTCGGAGTCAGGGGAAACACTGAAGCTTTCTTT.

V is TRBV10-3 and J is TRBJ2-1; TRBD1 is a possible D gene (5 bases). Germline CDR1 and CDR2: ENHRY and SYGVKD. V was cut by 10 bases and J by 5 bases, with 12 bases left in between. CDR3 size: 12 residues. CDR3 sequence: CATDQGNNEQFF. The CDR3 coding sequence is TGTGCCACCGACCAGGGTAACAATGAGCAGTTCTTC.

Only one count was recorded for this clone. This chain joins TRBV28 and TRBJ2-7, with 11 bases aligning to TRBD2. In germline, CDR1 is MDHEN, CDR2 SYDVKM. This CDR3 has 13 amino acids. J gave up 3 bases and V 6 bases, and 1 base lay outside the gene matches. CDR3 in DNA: TGTGCCAGCAGCCTAGCGGGGGGCTACGAGCAGTACTTC. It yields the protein CASSLAGGYEQYF.

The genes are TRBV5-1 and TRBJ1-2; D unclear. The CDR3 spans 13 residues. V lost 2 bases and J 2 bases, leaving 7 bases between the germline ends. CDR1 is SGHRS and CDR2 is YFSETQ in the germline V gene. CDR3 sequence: CASSFTENYGYTF. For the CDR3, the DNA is TGCGCCAGCAGCTTTACAGAGAACTATGGCTACACCTTC.

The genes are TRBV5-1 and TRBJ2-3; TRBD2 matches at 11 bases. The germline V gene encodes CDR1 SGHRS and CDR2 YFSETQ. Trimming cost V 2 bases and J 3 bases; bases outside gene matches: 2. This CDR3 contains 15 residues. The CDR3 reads CASSFSGGVTDTQYF. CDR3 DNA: TGCGCCAGCAGCTTTAGCGGGGGGGTAACAGATACGCAGTATTTT.

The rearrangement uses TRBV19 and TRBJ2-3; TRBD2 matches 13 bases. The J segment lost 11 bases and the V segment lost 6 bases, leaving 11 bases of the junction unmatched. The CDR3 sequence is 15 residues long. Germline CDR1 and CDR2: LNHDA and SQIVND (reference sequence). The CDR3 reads CASSRLAGGRVEQYF. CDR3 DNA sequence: TGTGCCAGTAGCCGACTAGCGGGGGGCCGTGTCGAGCAGTATTTT.

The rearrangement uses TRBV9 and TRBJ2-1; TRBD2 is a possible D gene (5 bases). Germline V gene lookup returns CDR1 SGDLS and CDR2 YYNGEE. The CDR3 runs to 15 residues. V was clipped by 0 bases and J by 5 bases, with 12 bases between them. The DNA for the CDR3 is TGTGCCAGCAGCGTAGACCCCTCCGGGGACAATGAGCAGTTCTTC. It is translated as CASSVDPSGDNEQFF.

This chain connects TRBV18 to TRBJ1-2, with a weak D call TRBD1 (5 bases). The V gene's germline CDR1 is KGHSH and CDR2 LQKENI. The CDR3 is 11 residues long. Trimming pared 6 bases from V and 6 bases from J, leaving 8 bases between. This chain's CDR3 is CASSPGDGYTF. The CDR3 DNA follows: TGTGCCAGCTCCCCGGGGGATGGCTACACCTTC.

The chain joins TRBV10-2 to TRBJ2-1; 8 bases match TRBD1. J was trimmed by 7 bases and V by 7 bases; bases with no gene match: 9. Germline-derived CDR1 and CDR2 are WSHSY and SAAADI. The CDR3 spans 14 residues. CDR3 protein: CASNDRGAKNEQFF. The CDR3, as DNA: TGCGCCAGCAATGACAGGGGAGCGAAGAATGAGCAGTTCTTC.

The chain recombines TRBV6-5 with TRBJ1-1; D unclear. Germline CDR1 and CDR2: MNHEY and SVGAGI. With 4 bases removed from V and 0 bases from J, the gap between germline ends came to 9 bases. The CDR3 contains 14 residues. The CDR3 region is CASSLKQLNTEAFF. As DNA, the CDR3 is TGTGCCAGCAGTTTAAAACAGCTGAACACTGAAGCTTTCTTT.

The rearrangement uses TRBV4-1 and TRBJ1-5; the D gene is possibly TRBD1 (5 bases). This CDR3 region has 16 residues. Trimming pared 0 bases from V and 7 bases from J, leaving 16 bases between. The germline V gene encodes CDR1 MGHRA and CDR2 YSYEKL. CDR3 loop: CASSQEETRVGQPQHF. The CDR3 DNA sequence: TGCGCCAGCAGCCAAGAGGAAACCAGGGTTGGACAGCCCCAGCATTTT.

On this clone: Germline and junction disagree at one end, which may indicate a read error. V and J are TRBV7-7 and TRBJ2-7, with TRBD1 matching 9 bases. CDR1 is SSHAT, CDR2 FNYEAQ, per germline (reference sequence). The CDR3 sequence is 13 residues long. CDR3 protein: CASSMDRGNEQYF. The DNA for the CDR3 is TGTGCTAGCAGCATGGACAGGGGCAACGAGCAGTACTTC.

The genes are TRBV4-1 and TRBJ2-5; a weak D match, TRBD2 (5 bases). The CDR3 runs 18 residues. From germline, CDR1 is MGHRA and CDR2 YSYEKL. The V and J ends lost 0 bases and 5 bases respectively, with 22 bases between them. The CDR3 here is CASSQETTGRFGTETQYF. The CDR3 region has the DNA TGCGCCAGCAGCCAAGAAACAACGGGAAGGTTCGGAACGGAGACCCAGTACTTC.

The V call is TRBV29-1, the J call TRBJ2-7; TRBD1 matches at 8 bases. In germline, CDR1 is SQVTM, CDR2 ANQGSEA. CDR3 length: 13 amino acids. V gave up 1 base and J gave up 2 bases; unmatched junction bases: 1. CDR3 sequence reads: CSVEVTGAYEQYF. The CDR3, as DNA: TGCAGCGTTGAAGTGACAGGGGCCTACGAGCAGTACTTC.

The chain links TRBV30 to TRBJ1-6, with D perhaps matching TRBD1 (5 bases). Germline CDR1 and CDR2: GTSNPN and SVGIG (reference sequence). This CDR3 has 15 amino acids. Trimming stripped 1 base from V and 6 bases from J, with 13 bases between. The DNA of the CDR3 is TGTGCCTGGAGTGAATCGGCAGGGCTTAATTCACCCCTCCACTTT. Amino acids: CAWSESAGLNSPLHF.

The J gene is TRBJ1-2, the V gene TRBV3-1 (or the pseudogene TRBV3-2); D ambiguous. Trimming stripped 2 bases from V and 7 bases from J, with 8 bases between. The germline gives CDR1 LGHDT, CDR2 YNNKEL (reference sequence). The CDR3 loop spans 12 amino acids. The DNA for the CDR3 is TGTGCCAGCAGCCAATCAGGCCTTGGCTACACCTTC. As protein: CASSQSGLGYTF.

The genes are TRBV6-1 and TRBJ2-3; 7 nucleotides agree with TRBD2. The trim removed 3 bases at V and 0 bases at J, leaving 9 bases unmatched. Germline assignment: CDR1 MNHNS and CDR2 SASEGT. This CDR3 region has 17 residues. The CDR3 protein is CASSEAWGGLSTDTQYF. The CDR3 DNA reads TGTGCCAGCAGTGAGGCCTGGGGGGGACTGAGCACAGATACGCAGTATTTT.

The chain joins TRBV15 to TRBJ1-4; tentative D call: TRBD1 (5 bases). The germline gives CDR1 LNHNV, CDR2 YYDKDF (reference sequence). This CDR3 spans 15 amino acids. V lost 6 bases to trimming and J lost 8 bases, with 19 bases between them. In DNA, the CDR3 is TGTGCCACCAGACCCCGAGGGGACGGGGGAGAAAAACTGTTTTTT. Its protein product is CATRPRGDGGEKLFF. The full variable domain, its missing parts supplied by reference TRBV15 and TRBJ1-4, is DAMVIQNPRYQVTQFGKPVTLSCSQTLNHNVMYWYQQKSSQAPKLLFHYYDKDFNNEADTPDNFQSRRPNTSFCFLDIRSPGLGDTAMYLCATRPRGDGGEKLFFGSGTQLSVL.

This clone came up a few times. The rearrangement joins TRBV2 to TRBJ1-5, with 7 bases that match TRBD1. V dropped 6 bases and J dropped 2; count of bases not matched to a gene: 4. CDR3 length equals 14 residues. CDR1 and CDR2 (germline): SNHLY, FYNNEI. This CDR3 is CASSLGTGNQPQHF. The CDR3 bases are TGTGCCAGCAGCTTGGGGACAGGCAATCAGCCCCAGCATTTT.

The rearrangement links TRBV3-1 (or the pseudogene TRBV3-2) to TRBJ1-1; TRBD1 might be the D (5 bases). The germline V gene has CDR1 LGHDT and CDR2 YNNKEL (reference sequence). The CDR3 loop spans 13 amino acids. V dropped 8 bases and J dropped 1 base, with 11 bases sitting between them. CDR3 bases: TGTGCCAGCCCAGGGTTGGGGAACACTGAAGCTTTCTTT. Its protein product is CASPGLGNTEAFF.

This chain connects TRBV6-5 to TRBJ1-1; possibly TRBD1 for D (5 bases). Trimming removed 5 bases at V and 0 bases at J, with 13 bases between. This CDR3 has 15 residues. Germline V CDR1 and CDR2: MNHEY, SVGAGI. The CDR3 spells CASSPGGGLNTEAFF. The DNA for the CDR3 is TGTGCCAGCAGTCCGGGGGGGGGATTGAACACTGAAGCTTTCTTT.